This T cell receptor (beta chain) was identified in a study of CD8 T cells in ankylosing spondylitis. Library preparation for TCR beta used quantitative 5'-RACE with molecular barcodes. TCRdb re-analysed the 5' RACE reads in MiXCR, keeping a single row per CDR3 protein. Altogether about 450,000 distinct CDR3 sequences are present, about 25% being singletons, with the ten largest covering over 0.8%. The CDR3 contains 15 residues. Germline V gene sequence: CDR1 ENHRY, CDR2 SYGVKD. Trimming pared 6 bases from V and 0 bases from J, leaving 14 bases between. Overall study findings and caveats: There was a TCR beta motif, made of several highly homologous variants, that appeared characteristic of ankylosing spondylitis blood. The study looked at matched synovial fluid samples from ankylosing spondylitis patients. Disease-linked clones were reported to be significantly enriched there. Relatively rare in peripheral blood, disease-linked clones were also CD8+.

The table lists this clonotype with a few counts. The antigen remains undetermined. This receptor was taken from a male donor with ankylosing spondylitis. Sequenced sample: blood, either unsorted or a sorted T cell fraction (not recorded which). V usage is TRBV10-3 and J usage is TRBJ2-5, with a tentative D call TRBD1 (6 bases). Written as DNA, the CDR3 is TGTGCCATCAGGGGGGCGGTGGGGGACCAAGAGACCCAGTACTTC. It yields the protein CAIRGAVGDQETQYF.